This is a list of T cell receptor beta chains from one sample in a study of cytomegalovirus exposure and HLA in healthy donors. Only in-frame clones appear in the TCRdb table, and some are missing; sequencing was by immunoSEQ multiplex PCR. The profile shows about 200,000 clones, roughly 83% of them singletons. The sequencing sample was made of PBMCs. These receptor sequences come from a boy aged 2 to 10 in good health and CMV-seronegative. Each CDR3 is given with its conserved first and last residue.

V	length	CDR3
TRBV2	13	CASSPDRAYEQYF
TRBV7-3	14	CASSLEGFGNTIYF
TRBV7-9	15	CASSTGQGGSETQYF
TRBV10-1	16	CASSETSGVSYNEQFF
TRBV30	15	CAWSVGGGYSYEQYF
TRBV7-6	14	CASSLAGLNSPLHF
TRBV9	16	CASSQKWVAETDTQYF
TRBV29-1	16	CSVEDLLQNSYNEQFF
TRBV6-5	13	CASNQGTGEVAFF
TRBV9	13	CASSVAPADTQYF
TRBV6-1	15	CASSEAAGSDYGYTF
TRBV30	14	CAWVAGVDGNTIYF
TRBV5-1	13	CASSPRGLDTQYF
TRBV5-1	16	CASSPGLAGGTDTQYF
TRBV7-2	14	CASLRMGTYNTQYF
TRBV13	16	CASSYNSRGAQETQYF
TRBV5-6	12	CASSPQTGPQHF
TRBV5-1	15	CASSLGGSGANVLTF
TRBV13	11	CASSFQGELFF
TRBV5-1	15	CASKSAGETTGELFF
TRBV6-5	14	CASRDRGYNSPLHF
TRBV7-2	14	CASSLGGSKETQYF
TRBV9	17	CASSVAAYITPNQPQHF
TRBV25-1	17	CASSEYWEGMESYEQYF
TRBV5-1	14	CASSLDGLRNEQFF
TRBV5-6	17	CASSFGGSATSTDTQYF
TRBV19	15	CASTTTSGNADTQYF
TRBV5-1	14	CASSQDRGPYEQYF
TRBV19	17	CASSIVLRRGYYNEQFF
TRBV9	16	CASSVADAGGGTEAFF
TRBV29-1	13	CSVVGGQAYEQYF
TRBV7-6	17	CASSSPEERGVYNEQFF
TRBV2	15	CASILQGAPGAEAFF
TRBV7-3	12	CASTPEAQPQHF
TRBV11-2	13	CASSWDSSYEQYF
TRBV5-4	14	CASSLEALAGEQYF
TRBV7-2	17	CASSLTTSGSLYNEQFF
TRBV4-1	16	CASSQVWAGGTPEAFF
TRBV13	15	CASSPVGQGGYEQYF
TRBV27	18	CASSLRSDRDILNTEAFF
TRBV23-1	16	CASSQKGRGGGYEQYF
TRBV9	16	CASNDHRDRLQETQYF
TRBV5-8	12	CASSPTTGGLWF
TRBV7-9	17	CASSWSRGVSPADTQYF
TRBV10-3	15	CAISAPGLAVYEQYF
TRBV4-1	16	CASSQDLGLAKHEQYF
TRBV30	14	CAWSVNRVGDTQYF
TRBV15	14	CATSRGDSGYGYTF
TRBV5-1	18	CASSLGTSGGEPTDTQYF
TRBV10-1	16	CARPQVQLAGGDTQYF
TRBV19	12	CASGKGSLEAFF
TRBV5-1	18	CASSPGLAGGRYTGELFF
TRBV27	12	CASSPSPPGQYF
TRBV5-1	13	CASSALGVEEAFF
TRBV6-5	13	CASSYSPAYEQYF
TRBV25-1	15	CASRSSTGGSYEQYF
TRBV5-6	14	CASSSQGRADTQYF